These T cell receptor beta chains were read from a single sample in a study of T cell repertoires in cytomegalovirus infection. These receptors lack a known antigen. TCRdb ran MiXCR on the reads and lists one entry per CDR3 protein. The table includes roughly 990,000 distinct CDR3 sequences, more than 25% detected once. Sequencing was performed on cultured CD8+ T cells from PBMCs, taken from culture after CMV antigen stimulation. These receptors were collected from a human donor in good health (CMV status not recorded). Some clones in this sample may be carry-over from other donors' samples. Both conserved end residues are part of each CDR3. The D gene is left open where the match is weak. Expanded clones are given a class, and other clones once, few, many or no size at all.

j_gene | v_gene | abundance | d_gene | CDR3aa | CDR3nt
TRBJ2-1 | TRBV7-2 | NA | TRBD2 | CASSGGGGGGNEQFF | TGTGCCAGCAGCGGAGGCGGGGGGGGGGGCAATGAGCAGTTCTTC
TRBJ1-1 | TRBV2 | NA | TRBD1 | CASSDNRGDTEAFF | TGTGCCAGCAGTGATAACAGGGGGGACACTGAAGCTTTCTTT
TRBJ2-3 | TRBV10-3 | NA | TRBD2 | CAISDPAGGTGTQYF | TGTGCCATCAGTGATCCAGCGGGGGGAACAGGTACGCAGTATTTT
TRBJ2-2 | TRBV7-2 | many | TRBD2 | CASSLTRGGRGELFF | TGTGCCAGCAGCTTAACGCGGGGGGGAAGAGGGGAGCTGTTTTTT
TRBJ2-7 | TRBV27 | few | NA | CASSPLGAGSSYEQYF | TGTGCCAGCAGTCCCCTAGGCGCGGGCAGCTCCTACGAGCAGTACTTC
TRBJ2-3 | TRBV7-9 | few | NA | CASSWGPGGSTDTQYF | TGTGCCAGCAGCTGGGGGCCAGGGGGGAGCACAGATACGCAGTATTTT
TRBJ2-7 | TRBV14 | NA | NA | CASSLLGRAYEQYF | TGTGCCAGCAGCCTACTCGGGAGAGCGTACGAGCAGTACTTC
TRBJ1-4 | TRBV10-3 | few | NA | CAISESDSKLFF | TGTGCCATCAGTGAGTCAGATTCAAAACTGTTTTTT
TRBJ2-3 | TRBV6-6 | NA | NA | CASSYSSDPLPRDTQYF | TGTGCCAGCAGTTACTCCTCGGACCCCCTTCCAAGAGATACGCAGTATTTT
TRBJ2-1 | TRBV7-9 | few | NA | CASSRLDNEQFF | TGTGCCAGCAGTCGACTTGACAATGAGCAGTTCTTC